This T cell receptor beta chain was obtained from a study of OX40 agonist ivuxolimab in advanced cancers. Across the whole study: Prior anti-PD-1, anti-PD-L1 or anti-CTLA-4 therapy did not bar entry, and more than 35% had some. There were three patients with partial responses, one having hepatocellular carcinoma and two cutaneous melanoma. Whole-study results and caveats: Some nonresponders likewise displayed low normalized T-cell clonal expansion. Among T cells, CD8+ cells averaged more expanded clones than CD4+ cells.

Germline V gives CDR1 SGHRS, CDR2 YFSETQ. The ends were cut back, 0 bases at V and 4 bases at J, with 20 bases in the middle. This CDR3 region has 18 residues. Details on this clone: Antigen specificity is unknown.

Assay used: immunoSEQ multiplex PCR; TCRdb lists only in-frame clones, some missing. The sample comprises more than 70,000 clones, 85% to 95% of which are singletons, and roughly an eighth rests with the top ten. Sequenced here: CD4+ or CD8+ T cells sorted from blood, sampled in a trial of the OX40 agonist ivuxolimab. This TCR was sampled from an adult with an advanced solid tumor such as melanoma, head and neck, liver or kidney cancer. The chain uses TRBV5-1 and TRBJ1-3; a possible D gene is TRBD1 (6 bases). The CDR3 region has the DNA TGCGCCAGCAGCTTGGGCATCCTCTCAGGGGTGGCCGGAAACACCATATATTTT. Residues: CASSLGILSGVAGNTIYF.